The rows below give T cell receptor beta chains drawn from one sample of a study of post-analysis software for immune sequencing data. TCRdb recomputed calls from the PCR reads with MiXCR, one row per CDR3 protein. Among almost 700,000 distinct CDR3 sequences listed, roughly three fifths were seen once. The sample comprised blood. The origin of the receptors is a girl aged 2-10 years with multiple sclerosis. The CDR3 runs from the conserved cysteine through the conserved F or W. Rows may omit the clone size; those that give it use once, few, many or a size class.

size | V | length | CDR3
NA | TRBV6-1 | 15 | CASSELAGLNNEQFF
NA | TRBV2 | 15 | CASSEEQGPVNEQFF
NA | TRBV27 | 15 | CASSYDSSYNSPLHF
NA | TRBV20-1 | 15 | CSARDASGIPYGYTF
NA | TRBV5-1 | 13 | CASSTGLSYEQYF
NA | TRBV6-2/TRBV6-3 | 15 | CASSSAARSNTEAFF
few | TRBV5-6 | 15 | CASSLRGGPLYEQYF
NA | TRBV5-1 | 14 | CASSPGTSLYEQYF
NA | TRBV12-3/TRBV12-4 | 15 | CASTPGQGAYYGYTF
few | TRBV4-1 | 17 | CASSPLSSGSRGETQYF
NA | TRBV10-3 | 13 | CAISGQGDTEAFF
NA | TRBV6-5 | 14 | CASMPQGANLPLHF
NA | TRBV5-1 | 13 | CASSTPGGTEAFF
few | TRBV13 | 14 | CASSLERRGYEQYF
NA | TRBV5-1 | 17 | CASRMLGQDSQRYGYTF
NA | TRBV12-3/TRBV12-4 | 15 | CASSLREPIHDTQYF
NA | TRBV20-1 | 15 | CSASFPPGVNYEQYF
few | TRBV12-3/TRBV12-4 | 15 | CASSLAAGGWNEQFF
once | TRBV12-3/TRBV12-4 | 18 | CASSRRTSSVLAKNIQYF
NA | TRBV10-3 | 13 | CAISDDPAWEQYF
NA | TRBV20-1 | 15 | CSAAMPGSSYNEQFF
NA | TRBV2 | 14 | CASRQLTSYNEQFF
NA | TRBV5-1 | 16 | CASSLAGLANRETQYF
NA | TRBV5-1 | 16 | CASSELAGVSTDTQYF
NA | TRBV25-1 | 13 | CASRRPGGDGYTF
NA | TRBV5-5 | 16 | CASSSGTVVSEETQYF
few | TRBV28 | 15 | CASSLATGKTYEQYF
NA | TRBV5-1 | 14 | CASSRGSADSPLHF
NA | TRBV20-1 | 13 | CSGRGSAGGEQYF
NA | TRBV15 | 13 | CATSRAEGGTQFF
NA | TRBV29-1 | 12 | CSVDKAYNEQFF
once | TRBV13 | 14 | CASSLEGLVGEQFF
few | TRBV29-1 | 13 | CSVGRSGEATQYF
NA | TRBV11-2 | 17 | CASSLGAGTGYQETQYF
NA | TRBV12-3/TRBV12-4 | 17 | CASSAGLAGQLWETQYF
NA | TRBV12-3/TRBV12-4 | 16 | CASSFGGPLTYNEQFF
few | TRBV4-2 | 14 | CASSQGGVNTEAFF
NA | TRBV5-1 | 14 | CASSLGAELYGYTF
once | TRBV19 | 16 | CASSKGLAGSAETQYF
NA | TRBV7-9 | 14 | CASSYGGPDNEQFF
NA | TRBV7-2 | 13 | CASRGQERSEAFF
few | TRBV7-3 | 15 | CASSLHHGPPETQYF
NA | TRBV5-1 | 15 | CASSLALTGESPLHF
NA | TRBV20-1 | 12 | CSARAGVGEQYF
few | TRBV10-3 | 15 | CAISEEGWAKNIQYF
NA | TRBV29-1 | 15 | CSAERLAGENNEQFF
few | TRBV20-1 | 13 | CSASVPSGSEQYF